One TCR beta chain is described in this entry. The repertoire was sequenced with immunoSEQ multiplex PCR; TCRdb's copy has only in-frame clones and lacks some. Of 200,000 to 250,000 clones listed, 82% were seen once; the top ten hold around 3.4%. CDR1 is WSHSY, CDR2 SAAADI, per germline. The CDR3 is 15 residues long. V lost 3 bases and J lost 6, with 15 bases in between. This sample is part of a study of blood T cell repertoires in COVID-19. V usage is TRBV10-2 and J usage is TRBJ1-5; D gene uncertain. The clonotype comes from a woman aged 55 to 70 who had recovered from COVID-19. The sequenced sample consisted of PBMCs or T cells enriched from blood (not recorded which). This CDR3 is CASSDNLIRGQPQHF. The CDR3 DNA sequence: TGCGCCAGCAGTGATAACCTGATCCGGGGTCAGCCCCAGCATTTT.